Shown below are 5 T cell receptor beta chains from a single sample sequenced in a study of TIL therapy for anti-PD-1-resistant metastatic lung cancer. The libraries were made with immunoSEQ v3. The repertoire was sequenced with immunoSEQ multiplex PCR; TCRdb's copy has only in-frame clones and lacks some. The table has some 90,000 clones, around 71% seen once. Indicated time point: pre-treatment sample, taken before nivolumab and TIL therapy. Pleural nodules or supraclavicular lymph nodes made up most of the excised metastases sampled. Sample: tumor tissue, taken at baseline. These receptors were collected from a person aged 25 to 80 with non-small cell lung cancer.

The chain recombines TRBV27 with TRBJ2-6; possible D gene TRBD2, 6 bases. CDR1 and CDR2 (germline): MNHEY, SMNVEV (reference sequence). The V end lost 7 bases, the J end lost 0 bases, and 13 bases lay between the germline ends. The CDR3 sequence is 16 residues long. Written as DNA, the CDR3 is TGTGCCAGCATGAGACTAGTATTCTCTGGGGCCAACGTCCTGACTTTC. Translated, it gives CASMRLVFSGANVLTF.

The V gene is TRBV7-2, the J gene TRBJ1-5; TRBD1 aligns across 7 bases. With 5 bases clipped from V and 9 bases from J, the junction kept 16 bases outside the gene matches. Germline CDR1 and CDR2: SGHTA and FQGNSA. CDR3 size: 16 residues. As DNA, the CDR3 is TGTGCCAGCAGCCAACAGCCGGGACAGCCTTTTCGGCCCCAGCATTTT. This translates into CASSQQPGQPFRPQHF.

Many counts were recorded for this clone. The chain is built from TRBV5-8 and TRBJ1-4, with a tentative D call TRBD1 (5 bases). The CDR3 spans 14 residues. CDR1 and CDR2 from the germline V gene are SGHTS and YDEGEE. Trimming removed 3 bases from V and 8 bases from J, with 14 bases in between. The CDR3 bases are TGTGCCAGCAGCTGGAGGGGATTAGCAGAAAAACTGTTTTTT. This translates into CASSWRGLAEKLFF.

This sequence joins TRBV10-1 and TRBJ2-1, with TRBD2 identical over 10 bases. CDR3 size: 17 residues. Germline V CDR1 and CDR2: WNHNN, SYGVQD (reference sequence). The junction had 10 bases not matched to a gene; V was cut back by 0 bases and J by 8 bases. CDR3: CASSESKASGSGDEQFF. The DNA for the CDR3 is TGCGCCAGCAGTGAGTCGAAAGCTAGCGGGAGTGGAGATGAGCAGTTCTTC.

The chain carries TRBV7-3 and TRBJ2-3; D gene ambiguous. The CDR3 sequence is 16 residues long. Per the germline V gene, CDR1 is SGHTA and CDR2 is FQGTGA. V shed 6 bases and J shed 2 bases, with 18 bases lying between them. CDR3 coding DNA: TGTGCCAGCAGGGTCAATGGAGATCCGCTCACAGATACGCAGTATTTT. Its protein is CASRVNGDPLTDTQYF.